A selection of T cell receptor beta chains follows, all from one sample in a study of shared clonotypes between healthy human individuals. The assay was immunoSEQ multiplex PCR, and TCRdb's table has in-frame clones only and misses some. The sample yields under 650,000 clones, 96% seen once. The sample consisted of naive CD4+ T cells sorted from blood. The source of these receptors is a woman aged 25 to 45 in good health. The CDR3 runs from the conserved cysteine through the conserved F or W. A D gene is named only where the DNA matches it firmly. The size entry is marked missing in some rows and otherwise reads once, few, many or a size class.

clone size	V gene	CDR3 length	D gene	J gene	CDR3 protein	CDR3 DNA
NA	TRBV6-5	13	TRBD1	TRBJ1-1	CASRQGSSTEAFF	TGTGCCAGCCGACAGGGAAGTAGCACTGAAGCTTTCTTT
NA	TRBV28	18	TRBD2	TRBJ2-5	CASSLRSSGRPSSETQYF	TGTGCCAGCAGTTTACGGTCTAGCGGGAGGCCCTCATCGGAGACCCAGTACTTC
NA	TRBV27	13	TRBD1	TRBJ1-5	CASSRRGHQPQHF	TGTGCCAGCAGCCGCAGGGGGCATCAGCCCCAGCATTTT
NA	TRBV6-1	15	NA	TRBJ2-2	CASSEETGNTGELFF	TGTGCCAGCAGTGAAGAGACAGGGAACACCGGGGAGCTGTTTTTT
NA	TRBV11-2	16	TRBD1	TRBJ1-4	CASSRNVGTENEKLFF	TGTGCCAGCAGCCGAAACGTCGGGACAGAGAATGAAAAACTGTTTTTT
NA	TRBV27	15	TRBD1	TRBJ1-1	CASSLRTGVSPEAFF	TGTGCCAGCAGTTTACGGACAGGGGTATCCCCTGAAGCTTTCTTT
NA	TRBV27	15	NA	TRBJ1-5	CASSPGDRSNQPQHF	TGTGCCAGCAGTCCAGGAGACAGAAGCAATCAGCCCCAGCATTTT
NA	TRBV6-1	15	TRBD2	TRBJ2-3	CASLELAGGTDTQYF	TGTGCCAGCCTCGAACTAGCGGGGGGCACAGATACGCAGTATTTT
NA	TRBV7-8	19	TRBD2	TRBJ2-7	CASSLGGWATSGQTYEQYF	TGTGCCAGCAGCTTGGGGGGATGGGCGACTAGCGGTCAAACCTACGAGCAGTACTTC
NA	TRBV11-2	14	TRBD1	TRBJ2-7	CASSSLRDREVQYF	TGTGCCAGCAGCTCGCTCCGGGACAGGGAGGTGCAGTACTTC
NA	TRBV4-2	18	NA	TRBJ1-6	CASSPRWAGKSYNSPLHF	TGTGCCAGCAGCCCAAGGTGGGCAGGGAAATCCTATAATTCACCCCTCCACTTT
NA	TRBV5-1	16	NA	TRBJ2-1	CASSLVPSGNYNEQFF	TGCGCCAGCAGCTTGGTGCCCAGCGGAAACTACAATGAGCAGTTCTTC
once	TRBV5-1	13	NA	TRBJ2-1	CASSLQGYNEQFF	TGCGCCAGCAGCTTGCAAGGGTACAATGAGCAGTTCTTC
NA	TRBV6-5	14	NA	TRBJ2-7	CASSWEASDREQYF	TGTGCCAGCAGTTGGGAGGCTAGCGACCGCGAGCAGTACTTC
NA	TRBV9	16	TRBD2	TRBJ2-1	CASSVEGLGAYNEQFF	TGTGCCAGCAGCGTGGAAGGACTAGGGGCCTACAATGAGCAGTTCTTC
NA	TRBV5-1	16	NA	TRBJ2-5	CASSLETNPWGETQYF	TGCGCCAGCAGCTTGGAGACTAATCCGTGGGGGGAGACCCAGTACTTC
NA	TRBV27	16	NA	TRBJ2-7	CASSPYAGTYSYEQYF	TGTGCCAGCAGTCCATACGCCGGGACTTACTCCTACGAGCAGTACTTC
once	TRBV19	13	TRBD1	TRBJ1-2	CASSPGQGYGYTF	TGTGCCAGTAGTCCGGGACAGGGTTATGGCTACACCTTC
NA	TRBV28	14	NA	TRBJ2-7	CASRAQGSRYEQYF	TGTGCCAGCAGAGCACAGGGAAGTCGGTACGAGCAGTACTTC
NA	TRBV28	12	TRBD1	TRBJ2-7	CASGDRYYEQYF	TGTGCCAGCGGGGACAGATACTACGAGCAGTACTTC
NA	TRBV7-8	14	NA	TRBJ2-7	CASSLERVSGEQYF	TGTGCCAGCAGCTTAGAGCGGGTATCGGGCGAGCAGTACTTC
NA	TRBV18	15	NA	TRBJ1-1	CASSPLISGDTEAFF	TGTGCCAGCTCACCACTGATCTCAGGTGACACTGAAGCTTTCTTT
NA	TRBV6-6	16	NA	TRBJ1-1	CASSYSMGQVNTEAFF	TGTGCCAGCAGTTACTCAATGGGACAAGTGAACACTGAAGCTTTCTTT
NA	TRBV18	14	NA	TRBJ1-1	CASSLNVGSAEAFF	TGTGCCAGCTCACTAAACGTCGGATCCGCTGAAGCTTTCTTT
NA	TRBV5-1	13	NA	TRBJ2-5	CASSLYDEETQYF	TGCGCCAGCAGCTTGTACGATGAAGAGACCCAGTACTTC
few	TRBV6-5	13	NA	TRBJ2-7	CASSHRSGYEQYF	TGTGCCAGCAGTCACAGGAGTGGCTACGAGCAGTACTTC
NA	TRBV7-6	14	TRBD2	TRBJ2-7	CASSLDREGREQYF	TGTGCCAGCAGCTTAGATCGGGAGGGCCGCGAGCAGTACTTC
NA	TRBV6-6	16	TRBD2	TRBJ2-3	CASSYSAGAGTDTQYF	TGTGCCAGCAGTTACTCTGCGGGAGCCGGCACAGATACGCAGTATTTT
NA	TRBV2	12	NA	TRBJ2-3	CATQDGPDTQYF	TGTGCCACACAGGACGGGCCGGATACGCAGTATTTT
NA	TRBV2	14	NA	TRBJ1-4	CASSEIEQGEKLFF	TGTGCCAGCAGTGAGATAGAACAGGGCGAAAAACTGTTTTTT
NA	TRBV6-6	15	TRBD1	TRBJ2-7	CASSLAGTGNYEQYF	TGTGCCAGCAGCTTAGCCGGGACAGGGAACTACGAGCAGTACTTC
NA	TRBV7-8	18	NA	TRBJ2-5	CASSLNFRTGKWQETQYF	TGTGCCAGCAGCTTAAATTTTCGTACGGGGAAGTGGCAAGAGACCCAGTACTTC
NA	TRBV6-5	15	NA	TRBJ2-2	CASSYGRGDTGELFF	TGTGCCAGCAGTTACGGCAGGGGGGACACCGGGGAGCTGTTTTTT
NA	TRBV6-6	13	NA	TRBJ2-7	CASSSSAPYEQYF	NA
NA	TRBV13	12	TRBD1	TRBJ1-2	CASSRRDSGYTF	TGTGCCAGCAGCCGCAGGGACAGTGGCTACACCTTC
NA	TRBV5-1	17	TRBD1	TRBJ1-1	CASSLPQGVIRNTEAFF	TGCGCCAGCAGCTTGCCACAGGGGGTGATTCGGAACACTGAAGCTTTCTTT
NA	TRBV11-3	15	TRBD2	TRBJ2-7	CASSTGRVRGHEQYF	TGTGCCAGCAGCACCGGGAGGGTAAGGGGTCACGAGCAGTACTTC
NA	TRBV29-1	14	NA	TRBJ1-2	CSVGGPGRDYGYTF	TGCAGCGTTGGGGGCCCCGGCAGGGACTATGGCTACACCTTC
NA	TRBV7-9	15	TRBD1	TRBJ2-2	CASRSGTGRTGELFF	TGTGCCAGCAGGTCCGGGACAGGGCGCACCGGGGAGCTGTTTTTT
NA	TRBV6-1	18	NA	TRBJ2-6	CASTDLWGEFSGANVLTF	TGTGCCAGCACTGACCTATGGGGAGAATTCTCTGGGGCCAACGTCCTGACTTTC
NA	TRBV28	12	NA	TRBJ1-2	CALGSNNYGYTF	TGTGCCCTGGGATCAAATAACTATGGCTACACCTTC